Given below is one T cell receptor beta chain in context. Its specificity is not known. TCRdb keeps only in-frame clones here, not all; method: immunoSEQ multiplex PCR. The table has tens of thousands of clones, approximately 78% seen once. The data stem from a study of memory CD4+ T cells and cytomegalovirus serostatus. The sort gate was single viable CD3+CD4+CD8-CD45RO+ cells for memory CD4+ T cells. CMV serostatus came from serum IgG against pp150, pp28, p38, p52. Study-level findings and limits: CD4+ memory repertoires contained about 40% of the 164 reported CMV TCRbeta sequences.

The sequence derives from an adult in good health and CMV-seronegative. The sample consisted of memory CD4+ T cells from blood.

This chain's CDR3 is CASSYGLGARDTEAFF. The CDR3 nucleotides read TGTGCCAGCAGTTACGGTCTGGGGGCGCGGGACACTGAAGCTTTCTTT. The genes are TRBV6-6 and TRBJ1-1; D is perhaps TRBD1 (6 bases). CDR3 size: 16 residues. V gave up 2 bases and J gave up 3 bases, with 16 bases separating them. Germline-derived CDR1 and CDR2 are MNHNY and SVGAGI (reference sequence).